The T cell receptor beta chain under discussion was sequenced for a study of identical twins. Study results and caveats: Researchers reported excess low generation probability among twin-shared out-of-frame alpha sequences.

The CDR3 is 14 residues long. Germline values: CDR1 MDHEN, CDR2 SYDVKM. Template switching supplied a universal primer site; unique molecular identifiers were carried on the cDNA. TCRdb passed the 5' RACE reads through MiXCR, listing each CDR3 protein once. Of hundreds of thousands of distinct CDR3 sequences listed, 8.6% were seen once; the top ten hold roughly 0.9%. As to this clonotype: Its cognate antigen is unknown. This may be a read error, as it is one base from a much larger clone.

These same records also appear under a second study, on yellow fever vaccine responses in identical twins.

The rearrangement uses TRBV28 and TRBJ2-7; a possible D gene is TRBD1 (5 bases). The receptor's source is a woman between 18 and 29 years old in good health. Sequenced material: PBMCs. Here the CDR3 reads CAGSWGLTDYEQYF. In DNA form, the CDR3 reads TGTGCCGGCAGCTGGGGCCTAACCGACTACGAGCAGTACTTC.